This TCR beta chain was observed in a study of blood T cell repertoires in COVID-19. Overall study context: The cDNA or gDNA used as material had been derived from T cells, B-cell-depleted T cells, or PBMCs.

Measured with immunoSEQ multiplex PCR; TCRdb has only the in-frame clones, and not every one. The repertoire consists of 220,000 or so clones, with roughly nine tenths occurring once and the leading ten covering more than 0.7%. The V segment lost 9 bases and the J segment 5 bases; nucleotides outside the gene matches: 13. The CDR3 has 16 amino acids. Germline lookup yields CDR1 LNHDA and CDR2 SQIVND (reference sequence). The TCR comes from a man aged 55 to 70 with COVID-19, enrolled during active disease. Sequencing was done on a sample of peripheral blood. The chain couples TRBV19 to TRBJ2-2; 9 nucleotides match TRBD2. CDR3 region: CASSPGGLALTGELFF. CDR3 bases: TGTGCCAGCTCTCCGGGGGGACTAGCCCTTACCGGGGAGCTGTTTTTT.